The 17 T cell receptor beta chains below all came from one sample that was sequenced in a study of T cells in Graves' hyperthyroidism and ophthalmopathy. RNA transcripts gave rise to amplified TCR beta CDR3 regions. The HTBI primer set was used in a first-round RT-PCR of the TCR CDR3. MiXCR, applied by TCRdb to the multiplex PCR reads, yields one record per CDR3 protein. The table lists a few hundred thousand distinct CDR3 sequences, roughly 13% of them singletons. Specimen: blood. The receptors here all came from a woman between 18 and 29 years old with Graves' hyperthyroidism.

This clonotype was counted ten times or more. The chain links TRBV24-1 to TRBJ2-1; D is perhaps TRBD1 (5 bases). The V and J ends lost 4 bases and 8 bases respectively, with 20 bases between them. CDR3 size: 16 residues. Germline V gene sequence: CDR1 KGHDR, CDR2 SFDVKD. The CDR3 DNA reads TGTGCCACCAGTGACAGTACGGACACCAACACCGATGAGCAGTTCTTC. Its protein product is CATSDSTDTNTDEQFF.

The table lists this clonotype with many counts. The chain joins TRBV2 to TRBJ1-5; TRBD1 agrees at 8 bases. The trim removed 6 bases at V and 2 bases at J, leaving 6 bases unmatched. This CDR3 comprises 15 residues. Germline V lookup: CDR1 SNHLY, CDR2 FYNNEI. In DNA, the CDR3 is TGTGCCAGCAGAACCGGACAGGGAGGCAATCAGCCCCAGCATTTT. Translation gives CASRTGQGGNQPQHF.

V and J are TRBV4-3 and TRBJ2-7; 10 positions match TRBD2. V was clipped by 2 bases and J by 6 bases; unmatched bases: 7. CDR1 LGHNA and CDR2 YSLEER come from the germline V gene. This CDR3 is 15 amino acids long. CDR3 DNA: TGCGCCAGCAGCCAATCCCGGACTAGCGGTAGCGAGCAGTACTTC. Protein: CASSQSRTSGSEQYF.

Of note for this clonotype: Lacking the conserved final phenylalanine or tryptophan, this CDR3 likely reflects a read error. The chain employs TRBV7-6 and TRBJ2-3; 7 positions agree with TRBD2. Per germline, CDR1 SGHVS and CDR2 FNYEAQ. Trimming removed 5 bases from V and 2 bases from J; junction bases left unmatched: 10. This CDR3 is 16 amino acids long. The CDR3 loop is CASSPSGGPSTDTQYL. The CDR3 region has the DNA TGTGCCAGCAGCCCCTCGGGGGGACCATCCACAGATACGCAGTATCTT.

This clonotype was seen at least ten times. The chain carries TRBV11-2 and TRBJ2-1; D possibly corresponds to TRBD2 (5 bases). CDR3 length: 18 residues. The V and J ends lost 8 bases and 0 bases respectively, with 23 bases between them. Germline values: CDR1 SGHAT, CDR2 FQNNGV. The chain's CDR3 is CASRSLSSTQSSYNEQFF. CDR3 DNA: TGTGCCAGCCGAAGTTTATCTAGCACCCAGAGCTCCTACAATGAGCAGTTCTTC.

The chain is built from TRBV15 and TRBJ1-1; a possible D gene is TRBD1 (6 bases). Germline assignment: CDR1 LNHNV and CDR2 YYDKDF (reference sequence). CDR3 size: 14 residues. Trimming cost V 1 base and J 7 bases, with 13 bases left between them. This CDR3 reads CATSRASRGIEAFF. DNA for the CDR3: TGTGCCACCAGCAGAGCAAGCAGGGGAATTGAAGCTTTCTTT.

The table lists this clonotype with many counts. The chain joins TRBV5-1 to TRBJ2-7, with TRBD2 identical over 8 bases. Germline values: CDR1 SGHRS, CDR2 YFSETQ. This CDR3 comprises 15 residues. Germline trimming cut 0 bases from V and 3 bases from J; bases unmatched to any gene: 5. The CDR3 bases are TGCGCCAGCAGCTTGGAGGGCGGGGGGATCTACGAGCAGTACTTC. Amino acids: CASSLEGGGIYEQYF.

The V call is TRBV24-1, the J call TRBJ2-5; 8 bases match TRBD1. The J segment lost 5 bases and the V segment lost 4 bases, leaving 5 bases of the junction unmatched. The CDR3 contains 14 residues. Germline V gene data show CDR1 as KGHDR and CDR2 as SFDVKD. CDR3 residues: CATSDQGAGETQYF. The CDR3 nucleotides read TGTGCCACCAGTGACCAGGGGGCTGGGGAGACCCAGTACTTC.

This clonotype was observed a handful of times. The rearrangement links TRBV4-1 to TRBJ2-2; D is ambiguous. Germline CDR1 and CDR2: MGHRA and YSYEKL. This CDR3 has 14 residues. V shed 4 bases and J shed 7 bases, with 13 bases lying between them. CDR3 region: CASSLPGEVGELFF. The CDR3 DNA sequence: TGCGCCAGCAGCCTCCCTGGCGAGGTCGGGGAGCTGTTTTTT.

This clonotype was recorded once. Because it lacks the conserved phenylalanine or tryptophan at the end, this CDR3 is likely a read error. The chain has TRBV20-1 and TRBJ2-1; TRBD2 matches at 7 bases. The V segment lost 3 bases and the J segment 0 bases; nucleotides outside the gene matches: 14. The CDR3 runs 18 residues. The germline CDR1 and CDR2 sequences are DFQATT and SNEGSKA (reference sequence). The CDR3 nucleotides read TGCAGTGCTAGCCGGGTCCGAGGGGAGGGAGTCTCCTACAATGAGCAGTTCTCC. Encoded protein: CSASRVRGEGVSYNEQFS.

The CDR3 sequence: CASSRREKIAGGTGELFF. CDR3 bases: TGTGCCAGCAGCCGCCGGGAGAAGATAGCGGGGGGCACCGGGGAGCTGTTTTTT. This chain uses TRBV7-3 with TRBJ2-2, with 10 bases lining up with TRBD2. Germline V gene lookup returns CDR1 SGHTA and CDR2 FQGTGA. V trimming: 5 bases; J trimming: 4 bases; junction bases outside the gene matches: 13. CDR3 length equals 18 residues.

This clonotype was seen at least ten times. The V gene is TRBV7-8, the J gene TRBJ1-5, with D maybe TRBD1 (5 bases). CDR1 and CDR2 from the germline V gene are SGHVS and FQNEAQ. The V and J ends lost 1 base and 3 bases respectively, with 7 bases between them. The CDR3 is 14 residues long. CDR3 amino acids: CASSLGGYNQPQHF. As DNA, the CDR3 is TGTGCCAGCAGCTTAGGGGGCTACAATCAGCCCCAGCATTTT.

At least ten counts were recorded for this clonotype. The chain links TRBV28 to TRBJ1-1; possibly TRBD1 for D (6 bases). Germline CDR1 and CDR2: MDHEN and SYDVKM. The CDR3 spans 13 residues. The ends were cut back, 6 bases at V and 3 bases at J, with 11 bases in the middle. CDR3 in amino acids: CASRVDSYTEAFF. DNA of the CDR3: TGTGCCAGCAGAGTGGACAGCTACACTGAAGCTTTCTTT. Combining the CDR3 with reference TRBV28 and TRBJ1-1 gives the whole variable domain DVKVTQSSRYLVKRTGEKVFLECVQDMDHENMFWYRQDPGLGLRLIYFSYDVKMKEKGDIPEGYSVSREKKERFSLILESASTNQTSMYLCASRVDSYTEAFFGQGTRLTVV.

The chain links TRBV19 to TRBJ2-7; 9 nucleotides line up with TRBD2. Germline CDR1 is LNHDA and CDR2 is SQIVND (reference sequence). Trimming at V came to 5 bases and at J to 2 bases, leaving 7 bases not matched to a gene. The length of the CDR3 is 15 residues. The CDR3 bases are TGTGCCAGTAGTCTTATAGCGGGGGTAGCCTACGAGCAGTACTTC. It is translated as CASSLIAGVAYEQYF. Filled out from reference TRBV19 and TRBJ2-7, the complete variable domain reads DGGITQSPKYLFRKEGQNVTLSCEQNLNHDAMYWYRQDPGQGLRLIYYSQIVNDFQKGDIAEGYSVSREKKESFPLTVTSAQKNPTAFYLCASSLIAGVAYEQYFGPGTRLTVT.

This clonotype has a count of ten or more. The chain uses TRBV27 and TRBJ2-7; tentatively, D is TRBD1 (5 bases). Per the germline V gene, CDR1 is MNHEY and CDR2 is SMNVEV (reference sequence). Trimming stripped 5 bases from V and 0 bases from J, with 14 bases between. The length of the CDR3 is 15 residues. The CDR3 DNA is TGTGCCAGCAGTGGGTGGGGCGGAATCTCCTACGAGCAGTACTTC. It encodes CASSGWGGISYEQYF.

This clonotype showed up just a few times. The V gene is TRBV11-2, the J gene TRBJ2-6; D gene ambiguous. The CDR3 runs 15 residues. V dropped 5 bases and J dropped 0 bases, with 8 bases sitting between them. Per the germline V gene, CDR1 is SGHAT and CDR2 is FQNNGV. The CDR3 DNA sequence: TGTGCCAGCAGCCCCGATCACTCTGGGGCCAACGTCCTGACTTTC. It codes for CASSPDHSGANVLTF.

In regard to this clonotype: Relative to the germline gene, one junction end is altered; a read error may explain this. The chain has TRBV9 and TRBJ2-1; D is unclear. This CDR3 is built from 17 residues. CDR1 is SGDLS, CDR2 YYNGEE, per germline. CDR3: CANSAPLRGPPYNEQFF. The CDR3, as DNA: TGTGCCAACAGCGCCCCTTTGCGAGGCCCCCCCTACAATGAGCAGTTCTTC. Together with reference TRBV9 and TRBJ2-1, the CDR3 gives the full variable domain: DSGVTQTPKHLITATGQRVTLRCSPRSGDLSVYWYQQSLDQGLQFLIQYYNGEERAKGNILERFSAQQFPDLHSELNLSSLELGDSALYFCANSAPLRGPPYNEQFFGPGTRLTVL.